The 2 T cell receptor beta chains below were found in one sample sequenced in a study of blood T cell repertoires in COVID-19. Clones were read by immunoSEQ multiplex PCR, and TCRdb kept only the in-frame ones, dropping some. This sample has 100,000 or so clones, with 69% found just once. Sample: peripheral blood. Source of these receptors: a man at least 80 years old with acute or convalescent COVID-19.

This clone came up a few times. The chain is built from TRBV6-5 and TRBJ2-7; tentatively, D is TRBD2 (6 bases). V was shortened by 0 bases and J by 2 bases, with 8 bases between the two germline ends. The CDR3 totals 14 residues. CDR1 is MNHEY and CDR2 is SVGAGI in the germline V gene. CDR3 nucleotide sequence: TGTGCCAGCAGTTACTCGCCGGGAGCCTACGAGCAGTACTTC. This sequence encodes CASSYSPGAYEQYF.

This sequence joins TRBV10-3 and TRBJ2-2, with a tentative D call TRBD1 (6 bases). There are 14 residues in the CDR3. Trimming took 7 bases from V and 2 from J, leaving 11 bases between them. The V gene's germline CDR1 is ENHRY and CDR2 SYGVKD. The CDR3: CAIKGDTNTGELFF. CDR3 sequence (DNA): TGTGCCATCAAGGGGGACACTAACACCGGGGAGCTGTTTTTT.